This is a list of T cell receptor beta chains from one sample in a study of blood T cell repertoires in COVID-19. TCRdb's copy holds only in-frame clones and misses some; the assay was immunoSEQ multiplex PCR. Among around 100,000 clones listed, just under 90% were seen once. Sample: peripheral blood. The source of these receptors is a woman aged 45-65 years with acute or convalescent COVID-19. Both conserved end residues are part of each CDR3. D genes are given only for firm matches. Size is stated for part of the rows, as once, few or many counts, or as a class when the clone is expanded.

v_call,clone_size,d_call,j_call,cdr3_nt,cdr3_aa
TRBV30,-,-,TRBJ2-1,TGTGCCTGGGGTACAGGCACCCCCTACAATGAGCAGTTCTTC,CAWGTGTPYNEQFF
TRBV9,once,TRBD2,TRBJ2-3,TGTGCCAGCAGCGTAGGGGGGGTTAGCGGGAAAGATACGCAGTATTTT,CASSVGGVSGKDTQYF
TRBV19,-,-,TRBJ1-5,TGTGCCAGTAGTTCTGGGCCCAAAAATAGCAATCAGCCCCAGCATTTT,CASSSGPKNSNQPQHF
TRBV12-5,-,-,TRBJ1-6,TGTGCTAGTGGTTTCCTACCTCATCCGGGCTCCTATAATTCACCCCTCCACTTT,CASGFLPHPGSYNSPLHF
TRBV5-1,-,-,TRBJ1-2,TGCGCCAGCAGCTTGGAGGGGCAGATCTATGGCTACACCTTC,CASSLEGQIYGYTF
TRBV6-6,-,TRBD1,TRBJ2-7,TGTGCCAGCAGTCATCCCTCAGGTGGGACAGGGGCCTACGAGCAGTACTTC,CASSHPSGGTGAYEQYF
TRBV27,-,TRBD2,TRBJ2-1,TGTGCCAGCAGACTAGCGGGGGACAATGAGCAGTTCTTC,CASRLAGDNEQFF
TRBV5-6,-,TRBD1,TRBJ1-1,TGTGCCAGCAGCTTGGCAGGGGGTGACACTGAAGCTTTCTTT,CASSLAGGDTEAFF
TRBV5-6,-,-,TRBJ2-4,TGTGCCAGCAGCTCGTGGCTAGCCAAAAACATTCAGTACTTC,CASSSWLAKNIQYF
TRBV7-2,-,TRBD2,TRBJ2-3,TGTGCCAGCAGCCCCCGCGCGGGAGGGTTCCAAGATACGCAGTATTTT,CASSPRAGGFQDTQYF
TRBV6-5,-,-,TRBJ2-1,TGTGCCAGCAGTTACCAGGGATTCAATGAGCAGTTCTTC,CASSYQGFNEQFF
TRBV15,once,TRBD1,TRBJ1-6,TGTGCCACCACTTCCGGGACAGATAATTCACCCCTCCACTTT,CATTSGTDNSPLHF
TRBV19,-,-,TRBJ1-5,TGTGCCTCTTTCGACCCGATCGGGAATCAGCCCCAGCATTTT,CASFDPIGNQPQHF
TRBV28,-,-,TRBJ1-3,TGTGCCAGCAGTCCTCACAGCTCTGGAAACACCATATATTTT,CASSPHSSGNTIYF
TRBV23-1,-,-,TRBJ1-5,TGCGCCAGTCGGAGACTAGGTCGCAATCAGCCCCAGCATTTT,CASRRLGRNQPQHF
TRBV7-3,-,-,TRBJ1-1,TGTGCCAGCAGCTTAAGCCCCCTGACAGCTGAAGCTTTCTTT,CASSLSPLTAEAFF
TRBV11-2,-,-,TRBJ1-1,TGTGCCAGCAGCCCCGGGGTGAACACTGAAGCTTTCTTT,CASSPGVNTEAFF
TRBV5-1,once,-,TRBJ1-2,TGCGCCAGCAGCTTCGACGGAGCTAACTATGGCTACACCTTC,CASSFDGANYGYTF
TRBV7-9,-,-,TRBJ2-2,TGTGCCAGCAGCGTTAAATCAGGGTGGGACACCGGGGAGCTGTTTTTT,CASSVKSGWDTGELFF
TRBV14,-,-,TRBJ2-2,TGTGCCAGCAGCCCATGGGGACCCAGGGAGGACACCGGGGAGCTGTTTTTT,CASSPWGPREDTGELFF
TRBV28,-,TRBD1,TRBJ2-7,TGTGCCAGCAGTCTTGGACAGGGTACCTCCTACGAGCAGTACTTC,CASSLGQGTSYEQYF
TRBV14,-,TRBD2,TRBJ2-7,TGTGCCAGCAGCCAAGATCTTCTAGCGGGGACCTACGAGCAGTACTTC,CASSQDLLAGTYEQYF
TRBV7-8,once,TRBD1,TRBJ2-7,TGTGCCAGCAGCTTATGGGGACAGGGGGGCGAGCAGTACTTC,CASSLWGQGGEQYF
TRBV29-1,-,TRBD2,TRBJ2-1,TGCAGCGTTGAAGATCGGACTAGCTCCTACAATGAGCAGTTCTTC,CSVEDRTSSYNEQFF
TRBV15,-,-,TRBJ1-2,TGTGCCACCAGCACCGCCAGTGGCGGTTATGGCTACACCTTC,CATSTASGGYGYTF
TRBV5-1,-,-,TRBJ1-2,TGCGCCAGCAGCTTGGCGGCGCGGGGAGGCTATGGCTACACCTTC,CASSLAARGGYGYTF
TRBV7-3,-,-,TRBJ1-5,TGCGCCAGCAGCTTATGGGGGGGGCGTAATCAGCCCCAGCATTTT,CASSLWGGRNQPQHF
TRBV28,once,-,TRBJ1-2,TGTGCCAGCAGTCAGTATATTTCGGGGGGCTACACCTTC,CASSQYISGGYTF
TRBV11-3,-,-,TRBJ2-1,TGTGCCAGCAGCTCTAACTCGGGCTACAATGAGCAGTTCTTC,CASSSNSGYNEQFF
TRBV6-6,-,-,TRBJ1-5,TGTGCCAGCAGTTCCGGAGGTTGGCCCCAGCATTTT,CASSSGGWPQHF
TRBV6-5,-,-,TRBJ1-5,TGTGCCAGCAACGGCCCGTCAGGTAGCAATCAGCCCCAGCATTTT,CASNGPSGSNQPQHF
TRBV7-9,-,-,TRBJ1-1,TGTGCCAGCAGCGCACAGGGTACCACTGAAGCTTTCTTT,CASSAQGTTEAFF
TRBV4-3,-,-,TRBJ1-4,TGCGCCAGCAGCCAAGATTTTAGGGGGGGTAATGAAAAACTGTTTTTT,CASSQDFRGGNEKLFF
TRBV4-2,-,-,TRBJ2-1,TGTGCCAGCAGCCAAGATTATACAAGCGGCTCCTACAATGAGCAGTTCTTC,CASSQDYTSGSYNEQFF
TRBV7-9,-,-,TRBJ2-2,TGTGCCAGCAGCTCCCGAGTAAAGGGGGGGATCGGGGAGCTGTTTTTT,CASSSRVKGGIGELFF
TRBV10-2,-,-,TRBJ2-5,TGCGCCAGCAGTGGCCAGTACCGTCAAGAGACCCAGTACTTC,CASSGQYRQETQYF
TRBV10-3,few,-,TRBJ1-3,TGTGCCACCCAGGGAGGTATGAGCACCATATATTTT,CATQGGMSTIYF
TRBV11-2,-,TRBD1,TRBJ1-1,TGTGCCAGCACCCAAGACAGGGATCAAGCTTTCTTT,CASTQDRDQAFF
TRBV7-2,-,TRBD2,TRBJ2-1,TGTGCCAGCAGTCTTAGCGGGGGGTCCTACAATGAGCAGTTCTTC,CASSLSGGSYNEQFF
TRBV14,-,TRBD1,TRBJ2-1,TGTGCCAGCAGCCCCGGCCCGACAGGGGCCGAGGAGCAGTTCTTC,CASSPGPTGAEEQFF
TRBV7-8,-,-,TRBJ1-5,TGTGCCAGCAGCAAAAGCAGGGGAACAATTCAGCCCCAGCATTTT,CASSKSRGTIQPQHF
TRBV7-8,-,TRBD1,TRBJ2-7,TGTGCCAGCAGCAATCGACAGGGCCCCTACGAGCAGTACTTC,CASSNRQGPYEQYF
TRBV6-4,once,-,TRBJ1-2,TGTGCCAGCAGTGACCTCCCCGGCTATGGCTACACCTTC,CASSDLPGYGYTF
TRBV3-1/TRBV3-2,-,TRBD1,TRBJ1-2,TGTGCCAGCAGCCCATCGGACAGGACCGGAAACTATGGCTACACCTTC,CASSPSDRTGNYGYTF
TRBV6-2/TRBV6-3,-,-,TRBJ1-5,TGTGCCAGCAGTTACTCGGCAGGAGGTCAGCCCCAGCATTTT,CASSYSAGGQPQHF
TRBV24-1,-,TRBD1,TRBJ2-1,TGTGCCACCAGTGATGCGAGGACAGGGGGCCTTAATGAGCAGTTCTTC,CATSDARTGGLNEQFF
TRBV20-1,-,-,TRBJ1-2,TGCAGTGCTAGTTGGCAGGGGCCGGCCCCCCTTAGCTACACCTTC,CSASWQGPAPLSYTF
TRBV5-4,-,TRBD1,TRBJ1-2,TGTGCCAGCAGGTTCACGACAGGGGATCTCTATGGCTACACCTTC,CASRFTTGDLYGYTF
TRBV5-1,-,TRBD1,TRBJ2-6,TGCGCCAGCCGTCCCGGGACAGGGTCCTCTGGGGCCAACGTCCTGACTTTC,CASRPGTGSSGANVLTF
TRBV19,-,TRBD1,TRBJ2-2,TGTGCCAGTCGGACAGGGGTTTGGGGGACCGGGGAGCTGTTTTTT,CASRTGVWGTGELFF
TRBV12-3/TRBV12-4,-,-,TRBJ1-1,TGTGCCAGCAGCCCGCGGAACACTGAAGCTTTCTTT,CASSPRNTEAFF
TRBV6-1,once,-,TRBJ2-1,TGTGCCAGCAGTGAGTTTTCGTACTCCTACAATGAGCAGTTCTTC,CASSEFSYSYNEQFF